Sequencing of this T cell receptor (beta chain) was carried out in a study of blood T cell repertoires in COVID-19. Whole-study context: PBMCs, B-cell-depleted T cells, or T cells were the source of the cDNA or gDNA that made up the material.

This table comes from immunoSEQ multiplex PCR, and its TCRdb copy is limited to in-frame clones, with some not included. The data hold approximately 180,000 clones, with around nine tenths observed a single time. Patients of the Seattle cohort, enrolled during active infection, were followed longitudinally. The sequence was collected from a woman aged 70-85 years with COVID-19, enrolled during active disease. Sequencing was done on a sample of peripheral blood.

This CDR3 is CASSYFSTGSTEAFF. The CDR3 region has the DNA TGTGCCAGCAGTTACTTTTCGACCGGGAGCACTGAAGCTTTCTTT. The rearrangement joins TRBV6-5 to TRBJ1-1; no clear D. CDR3 length: 15 residues. CDR1 is MNHEY and CDR2 is SVGAGI in the germline V gene. V was clipped by 1 base and J by 4 bases, with 13 bases between them.